These 16 T cell receptor beta chains share one sample of origin, sequenced in a study of control samples from healthy donors and cancer patients. The assay was immunoSEQ multiplex PCR, and TCRdb's table has in-frame clones only and misses some. The sample includes under 110,000 clones, about 89% of them seen just once. Sequencing was performed on blood. These receptors were collected from a young man in good health.

The chain has TRBV12-3 or TRBV12-4 and TRBJ1-5; D not certain. This CDR3 has 11 amino acids. V was shortened by 3 bases and J by 7 bases, with 4 bases between the two germline ends. CDR3 coding DNA: TGTGCCAGCAGTTTCGGACAGCCCCAGCATTTT. Protein sequence: CASSFGQPQHF.

The chain links TRBV9 to TRBJ2-1, with 10 bases that match TRBD2. Germline V gene data show CDR1 as SGDLS and CDR2 as YYNGEE. V lost 4 bases to trimming and J lost 9 bases; unmatched junction nucleotides: 10. CDR3 length equals 15 residues. CDR3 coding DNA: TGTGCCAGCAGCCCAGGACTAGCGGTTGGAGGTGAGCAGTTCTTC. Its translation is CASSPGLAVGGEQFF. Drawing the rest from reference TRBV9 and TRBJ2-1, the complete variable domain is DSGVTQTPKHLITATGQRVTLRCSPRSGDLSVYWYQQSLDQGLQFLIQYYNGEERAKGNILERFSAQQFPDLHSELNLSSLELGDSALYFCASSPGLAVGGEQFFGPGTRLTVL.

The gene calls are TRBV20-1 and TRBJ1-1; D gene uncertain. This CDR3 contains 17 residues. Between the trimmed V and J ends, which lost 3 bases and 4 bases, there was a span of 24 bases. The germline V gene has CDR1 DFQATT and CDR2 SNEGSKA (reference sequence). The CDR3 nucleotides read TGCAGTGCTAGTGAGCGGGGTGGAGTCGGAGTGGCCACTGAAGCTTTCTTT. Encoded protein: CSASERGGVGVATEAFF.

The rearrangement uses TRBV5-1 and TRBJ2-1; TRBD2 aligns across 15 bases. From germline, CDR1 is SGHRS and CDR2 YFSETQ. The CDR3 is made up of 16 amino acids. V shed 1 base, J shed 7 bases, and the junction held 3 bases outside the gene matches. CDR3 in DNA: TGCGCCAGCAGCTTGTATGGGACTAGCGGGAGGAATGAGCAGTTCTTC. Its translation is CASSLYGTSGRNEQFF.

The rearrangement links TRBV5-5 to TRBJ2-7, with D maybe TRBD2 (5 bases). This CDR3 region has 14 residues. CDR1 and CDR2 from the germline V gene are SGHKS and YYEKEE (reference sequence). Trimming took off 0 bases at V and 4 bases at J, with 11 bases between the two ends. CDR3 nucleotide sequence: TGTGCCAGCAGCTTGGCTCTGGAGGTTTACGAGCAGTACGTC. Translated, it gives CASSLALEVYEQYV.

The CDR3 loop reads CASSEQGGPQHF. The CDR3 nucleotides are TGTGCCAGCAGTGAACAGGGCGGGCCCCAGCATTTT. V gene TRBV2 combines with J gene TRBJ1-5, with a possible D match to TRBD1 (5 bases). CDR3 length: 12 amino acids. V gave up 2 bases and J gave up 9 bases, with 8 bases separating them. Germline assignment: CDR1 SNHLY and CDR2 FYNNEI.

V is TRBV27 and J is TRBJ1-3; the D is unclear. The CDR3 totals 15 residues. Per germline, CDR1 MNHEY and CDR2 SMNVEV (reference sequence). Trimming pared 4 bases from V and 0 bases from J, leaving 10 bases between. CDR3: CASSSLSDSGNTIYF. In DNA, the CDR3 is TGTGCCAGCAGTTCCCTCTCGGACTCTGGAAACACCATATATTTT.

This clone was observed a single time. The rearrangement uses TRBV2 and TRBJ1-5; a weak D match, TRBD1 (6 bases). The CDR3 totals 15 residues. Trimming pared 2 bases from V and 5 bases from J, leaving 13 bases between. Germline V gene data show CDR1 as SNHLY and CDR2 as FYNNEI. CDR3: CASSELGAVHQPQHF. The CDR3 region has the DNA TGTGCCAGCAGTGAATTGGGGGCAGTTCATCAGCCCCAGCATTTT.

A few counts support this clone. This chain joins TRBV6-5 and TRBJ2-7, with TRBD1 as a possible D gene (6 bases). The CDR3 is made up of 13 amino acids. V was cut by 6 bases and J by 2 bases, with 11 bases left in between. Germline CDR1 and CDR2: MNHEY and SVGAGI. The CDR3 sequence: CASSAQGAYEQYF. The CDR3 coding sequence is TGTGCCAGCAGCGCACAGGGCGCCTACGAGCAGTACTTC.

This clone was seen a few times. V usage is TRBV14 and J usage is TRBJ1-2; D unresolved. Trimming left V 0 bases short and J 4 bases short, with 9 bases between. Germline V gene data show CDR1 as SGHDN and CDR2 as FVKESK. The length of the CDR3 is 14 residues. CDR3 loop: CASSQDLYGYGYTF. CDR3 in DNA: TGTGCCAGCAGCCAAGATTTGTACGGCTATGGCTACACCTTC.

The chain employs TRBV18 and TRBJ1-2; 8 nucleotides line up with TRBD1. This CDR3 has 17 residues. Germline V lookup: CDR1 KGHSH, CDR2 LQKENI. J gave up 5 bases and V 1 base, and 12 bases lay outside the gene matches. The CDR3 region has the DNA TGTGCCAGCTCACCACTAGAAGGGACAGGATTTACATATGGCTACACCTTC. It codes for CASSPLEGTGFTYGYTF.

The chain is built from TRBV6-1 and TRBJ2-5; D might be TRBD2 (6 bases). The CDR3 has 17 amino acids. Germline assignment: CDR1 MNHNS and CDR2 SASEGT. V shed 2 bases and J shed 4 bases, with 20 bases lying between them. The CDR3 loop is CASSENRDSNRRETQYF. Written as DNA, the CDR3 is TGTGCCAGCAGTGAAAACCGGGACTCTAACCGGCGAGAGACCCAGTACTTC.

V gene TRBV5-4 combines with J gene TRBJ2-4; 7 bases line up with TRBD2. Germline V gene data show CDR1 as SGHNT and CDR2 as YYREEE (reference sequence). J lost 3 bases, V lost 0 bases, and 15 bases had no gene match. The CDR3 covers 19 residues. The CDR3 loop is CASSLAGGGRVYNKNIQYF. The CDR3 coding sequence is TGTGCCAGCAGCTTGGCGGGAGGAGGGAGGGTTTACAACAAAAACATTCAGTACTTC.

The V call is TRBV7-3, the J call TRBJ2-3, with 9 bases lining up with TRBD2. V gave up 5 bases and J gave up 2 bases; unmatched junction bases: 8. This CDR3 has 16 residues. CDR1 SGHTA and CDR2 FQGTGA come from the germline V gene. CDR3 region: CASSTNSGGLTDTQYF. For the CDR3, the DNA is TGTGCCAGCAGCACTAACAGCGGGGGGCTCACAGATACGCAGTATTTT.

Here the CDR3 DNA reads TGTGCCAGCAGCCTCCAGGGCGCGGGGGTTCGAGAGACCCAGTACTTC. As protein: CASSLQGAGVRETQYF. The chain employs TRBV5-4 and TRBJ2-5; 7 bases line up with TRBD2. Germline values: CDR1 SGHNT, CDR2 YYREEE (reference sequence). J gave up 4 bases and V 4 bases, and 13 bases lay outside the gene matches. This CDR3 comprises 16 residues.

The chain is built from TRBV19 and TRBJ1-1; no reliable D call. Germline lookup yields CDR1 LNHDA and CDR2 SQIVND (reference sequence). Trimming removed 1 base from V and 6 bases from J, with 18 bases in between. This CDR3 has 16 residues. CDR3 DNA sequence: TGTGCCAGTAGTATAGGGGGTGGGCAGTCTACGGCTGAAGCTTTCTTT. Translation: CASSIGGGQSTAEAFF.